The T cell receptor beta chain described here comes from a study of T-cell reconstitution after alpha-beta-depleted transplantation in children. The V gene lost 5 bases and the J gene lost 2 bases, with 16 bases spanning the gap. The CDR3 extends over 15 amino acids. The library targeted TCRbeta and was prepared with unique molecular identifiers. TCRdb reprocessed the PCR reads via MiXCR and lists one record per CDR3 protein. The sample lists around 270,000 distinct CDR3 sequences, around a tenth occurring once. This clonotype has a count of ten or more. The sequenced sample was PBMCs, obtained before TCRalphabeta/CD19-depleted stem cell transplant. The sequence derives from a boy younger than two with acute myeloid leukemia, due to receive a stem cell transplant. The chain has TRBV12-3 or TRBV12-4 and TRBJ2-7, with D possibly called TRBD1 or TRBD2 (5 bases each). For the CDR3, the DNA is TGTGCCAGCAGTCTTGCTCCGGGACGGACCTACGAGCAGTACTTC. Its protein is CASSLAPGRTYEQYF.